One sample yielded the 17 T cell receptor beta chains listed below, sequenced in a study of blood T cell repertoires in COVID-19. Here immunoSEQ multiplex PCR was the method, and the copy in TCRdb shows in-frame clones only, minus some. Among tens of thousands of clones listed, 80% to 90% were seen once. The material sequenced was peripheral blood. These receptors were taken from a man aged 65-85 years with active or convalescent COVID-19.

The rearrangement joins TRBV11-2 to TRBJ1-4, with a tentative D call TRBD1 (6 bases). Germline assignment: CDR1 SGHAT and CDR2 FQNNGV. The CDR3 has 14 amino acids. The germline V and J ends were trimmed by 2 bases and 8 bases, with 12 bases remaining between them. The DNA of the CDR3 is TGTGCCAGCAGCTTACCAGGGGTACGGGAAAAACTGTTTTTT. Its translation: CASSLPGVREKLFF.

The chain has TRBV6-5 and TRBJ2-2, with 8 nucleotides matching TRBD1. The V segment lost 4 bases and the J segment 5 bases; nucleotides outside the gene matches: 3. This CDR3 has 14 amino acids. CDR1 is MNHEY, CDR2 SVGAGI, per germline. In DNA, the CDR3 is TGTGCCAGCAGTTGGACAGGGATGACCGGGGAGCTGTTTTTT. It specifies CASSWTGMTGELFF.

V gene TRBV2 combines with J gene TRBJ2-2, with 7 positions matching TRBD1. Germline CDR1 reads SNHLY; CDR2 reads FYNNEI. Trimming removed 5 bases from V and 2 bases from J; junction bases left unmatched: 5. The CDR3 runs 15 residues. The CDR3 loop is CASSWTGSNTGELFF. DNA of the CDR3: TGTGCCAGCAGTTGGACAGGTTCTAACACCGGGGAGCTGTTTTTT.

The genes are TRBV19 and TRBJ1-5; TRBD1 aligns across 8 bases. The CDR3 consists of 19 residues. V was pared by 3 bases and J by 3 bases, with 16 bases of the junction left unmatched. The germline V gene has CDR1 LNHDA and CDR2 SQIVND (reference sequence). CDR3 DNA: TGTGCCAGTAGTATCACAGGGGGTTATGGTACGTTTGACAATCAGCCCCAGCATTTT. It is translated as CASSITGGYGTFDNQPQHF.

The V gene is TRBV6-5, the J gene TRBJ1-3; D is unresolved. Germline CDR1 reads MNHEY; CDR2 reads SVGAGI. The CDR3 is 14 residues long. The ends were cut back, 6 bases at V and 2 bases at J, with 11 bases in the middle. Here the CDR3 reads CASRETGAGNTIYF. CDR3 nucleotides: TGTGCCAGCAGAGAGACCGGGGCTGGAAACACCATATATTTT.

This chain joins TRBV20-1 and TRBJ2-1, with D maybe TRBD2 (5 bases). V was clipped by 3 bases and J by 0 bases, with 9 bases between them. Germline assignment: CDR1 DFQATT and CDR2 SNEGSKA (reference sequence). This CDR3 has 14 amino acids. The CDR3 nucleotides are TGCAGTGCTAGTGGGCGGGTCTCCTACAATGAGCAGTTCTTC. This gives the protein CSASGRVSYNEQFF.

This clone was detected only once. V and J are TRBV12-3 or TRBV12-4 and TRBJ2-4; D uncertain. CDR3 length: 13 residues. V shed 6 bases and J shed 0 bases, with 6 bases lying between them. The CDR3 nucleotides read TGTGCCAGCAGCCCCTTAGCCAAAAACATTCAGTACTTC. As protein: CASSPLAKNIQYF.

V usage is TRBV11-2 and J usage is TRBJ2-7; 7 positions match TRBD1. This CDR3 contains 17 residues. The V gene end was trimmed by 5 bases and the J gene end by 4 bases; junction bases not matched to a gene: 17. CDR1 is SGHAT and CDR2 is FQNNGV in the germline V gene. The CDR3 nucleotides read TGTGCCAGCAGCCGTCAACCGGACAGGAGAGTAAATTACGAGCAGTACTTC. Residues: CASSRQPDRRVNYEQYF.

The sample holds a few counts of this clone. J is TRBJ2-7 and V is TRBV2; TRBD2 agrees at 11 bases. The germline V gene has CDR1 SNHLY and CDR2 FYNNEI. V lost 6 bases, J lost 0 bases, and 10 bases stayed unmatched. The CDR3 covers 17 residues. Here the CDR3 reads CASRGSRGLAVSYEQYF. In nucleotides, the CDR3 is TGTGCCAGCAGGGGCTCCCGGGGACTAGCGGTCTCCTACGAGCAGTACTTC.

V gene TRBV4-3 combines with J gene TRBJ2-7, with TRBD1 matching 7 bases. V gave up 2 bases and J gave up 5 bases; unmatched junction bases: 15. The CDR3 covers 17 residues. CDR1 is LGHNA, CDR2 YSLEER, per germline. The CDR3 sequence: CASSQPGRGQPLHEQYF. In DNA form, the CDR3 reads TGCGCCAGCAGCCAACCCGGAAGGGGACAGCCACTCCACGAGCAGTACTTC.

The chain recombines TRBV30 with TRBJ2-1; TRBD2 agrees at 8 bases. Germline V gene sequence: CDR1 GTSNPN, CDR2 SVGIG (reference sequence). This CDR3 region has 15 residues. J was trimmed by 9 bases and V by 3 bases; bases with no gene match: 13. DNA for the CDR3: TGTGCCTGGAGCCAGCCGTCAGCGGGAGTTTTTGAGCAGTTCTTC. Its protein product is CAWSQPSAGVFEQFF.

The chain employs TRBV28 and TRBJ1-3; D is perhaps TRBD1 (5 bases). V was trimmed by 6 bases and J by 5 bases, leaving 14 bases between them. Germline V lookup: CDR1 MDHEN, CDR2 SYDVKM. This CDR3 is built from 14 residues. Here the CDR3 reads CASSPARVRNTIYF. The DNA of the CDR3 is TGTGCCAGCAGCCCGGCCAGGGTTAGAAACACCATATATTTT. The full variable domain, completed using reference TRBV28 and TRBJ1-3, is DVKVTQSSRYLVKRTGEKVFLECVQDMDHENMFWYRQDPGLGLRLIYFSYDVKMKEKGDIPEGYSVSREKKERFSLILESASTNQTSMYLCASSPARVRNTIYFGEGSWLTVV.

This chain connects TRBV5-1 to TRBJ1-2; 9 bases are a match to TRBD1. The ends lost 0 bases at V and 8 bases at J; junction bases unmatched: 5. This CDR3 spans 14 amino acids. Germline CDR1 and CDR2: SGHRS and YFSETQ. CDR3 amino acids: CASSLGRQGGGYTF. The CDR3 DNA reads as TGCGCCAGCAGCTTGGGGCGACAGGGGGGCGGCTACACCTTC.

The chain employs TRBV30 and TRBJ2-1; 14 bases match TRBD2. CDR1 is GTSNPN, CDR2 SVGIG, per germline (reference sequence). The CDR3 sequence is 14 residues long. Losses at the gene ends were 2 bases for V and 12 bases for J; bases not matched to a gene: 6. In nucleotides, the CDR3 is TGTGCCTGGAGTTTGGGACTAGCGGGAGTAACGCAGTTCTTC. Translated, it gives CAWSLGLAGVTQFF.

The DNA for the CDR3 is TGCAGCGTTGAAGGATCCCCAGGGAACTATGGCTACACCTTC. It is translated as CSVEGSPGNYGYTF. The V and J genes are TRBV29-1 and TRBJ1-2, with a weak D call TRBD1 (5 bases). Trimming pared 1 base from V and 2 bases from J, leaving 11 bases between. The CDR3 is made up of 14 amino acids. Germline CDR1 SQVTM, CDR2 ANQGSEA.

The chain couples TRBV18 to TRBJ2-1; 8 bases fit TRBD1. The V and J ends lost 3 bases and 4 bases, in that order; junction bases with no gene match: 5. This CDR3 has 15 amino acids. Looked up from germline, CDR1 is KGHSH and CDR2 is LQKENI. This CDR3 reads CASSPVRDRYNEQFF. The CDR3 DNA is TGTGCCAGCTCACCGGTCCGGGACAGGTACAATGAGCAGTTCTTC.

J is TRBJ1-2 and V is TRBV7-2, with D perhaps matching TRBD1 (5 bases). Germline CDR1 SGHTA, CDR2 FQGNSA. Trimming cost V 1 base and J 4 bases, with 10 bases left between them. The CDR3 has 14 residues. The CDR3 loop is CASSLGPDTYGYTF. The CDR3 coding sequence is TGTGCCAGCAGCTTAGGACCGGACACCTATGGCTACACCTTC.